Listed below are T cell receptor beta chains from one sample, sequenced in a study of cytomegalovirus exposure and HLA in healthy donors. Here immunoSEQ multiplex PCR was the method, and the copy in TCRdb shows in-frame clones only, minus some. This table has some 220,000 clones, more than 70% appearing once. The sequencing input was PBMCs. These receptors were taken from a boy aged 5-17 years in good health and CMV-seronegative. Both conserved end residues are trimmed from each CDR3. Clone size, where shown, is once, few, many, or a class for clones that have expanded.

clone size: few; V gene: TRBV19; J gene: TRBJ1-5; CDR3 protein: ASRGWRDSLGPQH
clone size: NA; V gene: TRBV9; J gene: TRBJ2-2; CDR3 protein: ASSVVQGTGELF
clone size: NA; V gene: TRBV6-5; J gene: TRBJ2-1; CDR3 protein: ASSYAGPWDNEQF
clone size: NA; V gene: TRBV7-3; J gene: TRBJ1-2; CDR3 protein: ASSYYRTRGHYGYT
clone size: medium-sized; V gene: TRBV7-9; J gene: TRBJ1-4; CDR3 protein: ASNLQGADEKLF
clone size: once; V gene: TRBV5-1; J gene: TRBJ2-1; CDR3 protein: ASSPGDTAGLNEQF
clone size: NA; V gene: TRBV7-9; J gene: TRBJ2-5; CDR3 protein: ASSLELGGAAGETQY
clone size: NA; V gene: TRBV27; J gene: TRBJ2-7; CDR3 protein: ASRTGGYEQY
clone size: few; V gene: TRBV7-2; J gene: TRBJ2-1; CDR3 protein: ASSLRTSGYNEQF
clone size: NA; V gene: TRBV30; J gene: TRBJ2-2; CDR3 protein: AWSVPETGWVGTGELF
clone size: NA; V gene: TRBV4-2; J gene: TRBJ2-3; CDR3 protein: ASALSGTSDRGTQY
clone size: NA; V gene: TRBV30; J gene: TRBJ1-4; CDR3 protein: AWRAGVTNEKLF
clone size: once; V gene: TRBV19; J gene: TRBJ1-1; CDR3 protein: ASSNPDSHTEAF
clone size: NA; V gene: TRBV27; J gene: TRBJ2-3; CDR3 protein: ASSPSSSGATDTQY
clone size: NA; V gene: TRBV11-2; J gene: TRBJ1-3; CDR3 protein: ASSLIRENTIY
clone size: once; V gene: TRBV6-1; J gene: TRBJ2-3; CDR3 protein: ASSSLGGDTQY
clone size: NA; V gene: TRBV19; J gene: TRBJ2-1; CDR3 protein: ASTAGGEQF
clone size: NA; V gene: TRBV7-9; J gene: TRBJ2-4; CDR3 protein: ASSLSFVKNIQY
clone size: NA; V gene: TRBV5-1; J gene: TRBJ2-1; CDR3 protein: ASSEGLAGENEQF
clone size: NA; V gene: TRBV9; J gene: TRBJ2-7; CDR3 protein: ASSESNGYEQY
clone size: NA; V gene: TRBV5-6; J gene: TRBJ1-1; CDR3 protein: ASSPTAHAKEAF
clone size: NA; V gene: TRBV6-5; J gene: TRBJ2-5; CDR3 protein: ASSYAGDQETQY
clone size: NA; V gene: TRBV6-1; J gene: TRBJ2-4; CDR3 protein: ASSETGVGIQY
clone size: few; V gene: TRBV7-9; J gene: TRBJ2-7; CDR3 protein: ASSLWVWGAPYEQY
clone size: NA; V gene: TRBV5-4; J gene: TRBJ2-7; CDR3 protein: ASSSTPGLGTEQY